This T cell receptor beta chain was recorded in a study of blood T cell repertoires in COVID-19 (dated by TCRdb to the early 2020s). Broadly, across the study: Samples covering the acute and convalescent phases of COVID-19 were provided by collaborators in the United States, Italy and Spain. The prospective study material was composed of cDNA or gDNA derived from T cells, B-cell-depleted T cells, or PBMCs. Where available, HLA class I and class II types were taken from metadata supplied by the sample provider and were not determined by assay-based typing. The repertoires were released in a freely available public database meant as a resource for research on the immune response to SARS-CoV-2. Samples were obtained from the ongoing ImmuneRACE study (first 160 participants) and from about 1,300 subjects provided by 6 global collaborators. A de-identified subject ID, COVID-19 status, age in years and sex were almost always included in the sample metadata. The dataset comprised deeply sampled blood TCRbeta repertoires from subjects exposed to, actively infected with, or recovered from COVID-19. Results the study describes overall, beyond this receptor: The quantity of clinical and demographic metadata differed by source and by participant and was supplied without curation.

The immunoSEQ Assay, a bias-controlled multiplex PCR, was used to amplify TCRbeta CDR3 regions from genomic DNA. In the paper's pipeline: The number of nucleated cells in each sample was estimated by amplification of reference gene primers within the assay. To quantify the absolute abundance of each unique TCRbeta CDR3 rearrangement, sequence reads were collapsed and filtered. Productive Simpson clonality was computed per sample as the square root of Simpson's diversity index over productive rearrangements. The source is immuneACCESS, and TCRdb retained only in-frame sequences with V and J called. Part of the clones is not carried over; for the studies checked, unresolved V genes explain less than half of this, and the remainder is unexplained. Clone size and the V and J calls come from that table; the DNA yielded D and trimming. Present in this sample are tens of thousands of clones, around four fifths of which were seen just once. 2.5% to 3% of the sample goes to the ten largest clones.

Points on this clone: Which antigen it targets is not known. Base qualities are missing; no much larger clone stands one base away.

Collaborating institutions collected whole blood in K2EDTA tubes following their own protocols. For TCRbeta analysis, collaborators shipped samples in one of three forms: frozen whole blood, isolated PBMCs, or DNA extracted from either of those sample types. Sequences were obtained from peripheral blood. The clonotype originates from a man at least 80 years old with active or convalescent COVID-19.

The nucleotide sequence reads as follows: TGTGCCAGCAGCTTAGAGTACGAAGTGAGCGGCTACACCTTC. Translated, this gives CASSLEYEVSGYTF. In this chain, TRBV11-2 is recombined with TRBJ1-2, with an unclear D gene assignment. From the germline V gene, CDR1 is SGHAT and CDR2 is FQNNGV. The cysteine opens and the phenylalanine closes a CDR3 of 14 amino acids. Only the CDR3 part of the read is kept: 42 bases, read in frame from the first base. The junction shows trimming of 0 bases on V and 8 bases on J, plus 13 bases between the germline ends.